This entry is about one T cell receptor (beta chain). The sample originates from a study of blood T cell repertoires in COVID-19. This CDR3 has 16 amino acids. CDR1 is MDHEN and CDR2 is SYDVKM in the germline V gene. V was shortened by 1 base and J by 4 bases, with 16 bases between the two germline ends. Profiled with immunoSEQ multiplex PCR; TCRdb holds only in-frame clones, not every one. The data contain 250,000 to 300,000 clones, roughly 90% of them singletons. Sequenced sample: PBMCs or T cells enriched from blood (not recorded which). The rearrangement links TRBV28 to TRBJ1-2, with D tentatively TRBD1 (5 bases). The receptor was isolated from a woman in her twenties or thirties who had recovered from COVID-19. CDR3 DNA sequence: TGTGCCAGCAGTTTATCAGTTTTGGGGGGACCCTATGGCTACACCTTC. Translation gives CASSLSVLGGPYGYTF.